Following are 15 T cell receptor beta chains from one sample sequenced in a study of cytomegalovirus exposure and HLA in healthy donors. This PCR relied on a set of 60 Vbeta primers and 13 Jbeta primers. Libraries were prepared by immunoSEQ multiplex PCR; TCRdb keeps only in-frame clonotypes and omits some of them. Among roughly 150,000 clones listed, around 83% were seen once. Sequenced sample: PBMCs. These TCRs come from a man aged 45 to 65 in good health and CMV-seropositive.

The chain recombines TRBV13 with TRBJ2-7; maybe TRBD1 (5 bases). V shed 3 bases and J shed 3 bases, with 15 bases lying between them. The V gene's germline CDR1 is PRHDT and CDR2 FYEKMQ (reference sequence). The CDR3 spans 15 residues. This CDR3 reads CASSLGRTLFYEQYF. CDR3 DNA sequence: TGTGCCAGCAGCTTGGGGCGCACCCTTTTCTACGAGCAGTACTTC.

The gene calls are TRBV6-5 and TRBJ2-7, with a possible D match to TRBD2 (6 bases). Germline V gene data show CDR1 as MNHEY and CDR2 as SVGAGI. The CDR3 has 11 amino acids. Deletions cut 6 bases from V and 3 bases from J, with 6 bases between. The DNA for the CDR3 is TGTGCCAGCAGGACTAGCTACGAGCAGTACTTC. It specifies CASRTSYEQYF.

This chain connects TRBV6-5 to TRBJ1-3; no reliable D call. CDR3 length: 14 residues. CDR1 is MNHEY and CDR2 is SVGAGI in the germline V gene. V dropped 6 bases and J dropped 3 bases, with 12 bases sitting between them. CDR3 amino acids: CASSPDKIGNTIYF. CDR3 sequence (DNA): TGTGCCAGCAGCCCCGACAAAATTGGAAACACCATATATTTT.

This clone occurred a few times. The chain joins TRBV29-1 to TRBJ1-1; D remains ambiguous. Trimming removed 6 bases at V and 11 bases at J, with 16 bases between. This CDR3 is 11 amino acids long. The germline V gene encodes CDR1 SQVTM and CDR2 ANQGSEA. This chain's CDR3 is CSVLSGGNAFF. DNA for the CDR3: TGCAGCGTCTTATCTGGCGGCAATGCTTTCTTT.

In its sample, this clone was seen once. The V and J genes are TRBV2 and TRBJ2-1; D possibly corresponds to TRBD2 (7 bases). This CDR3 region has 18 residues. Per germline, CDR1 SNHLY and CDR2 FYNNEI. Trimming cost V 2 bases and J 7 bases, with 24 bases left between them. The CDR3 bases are TGTGCCAGCAGTGAAACGAACTGGGGGGGGGCAATGGTAAATGAGCAGTTCTTC. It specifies CASSETNWGGAMVNEQFF.

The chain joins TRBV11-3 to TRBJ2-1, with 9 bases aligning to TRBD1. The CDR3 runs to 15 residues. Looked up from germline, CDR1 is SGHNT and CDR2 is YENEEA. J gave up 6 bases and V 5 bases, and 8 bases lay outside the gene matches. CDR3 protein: CASSLRDRELNEQFF. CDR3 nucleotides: TGTGCCAGCAGCCTCCGGGACAGGGAACTCAATGAGCAGTTCTTC.

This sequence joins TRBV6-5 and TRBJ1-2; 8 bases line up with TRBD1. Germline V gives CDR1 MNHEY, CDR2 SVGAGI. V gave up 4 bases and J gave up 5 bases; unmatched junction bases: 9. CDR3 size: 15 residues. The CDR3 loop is CASSSGTGRGYGYTF. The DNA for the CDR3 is TGTGCCAGCAGTTCCGGGACAGGTCGGGGGTATGGCTACACCTTC.

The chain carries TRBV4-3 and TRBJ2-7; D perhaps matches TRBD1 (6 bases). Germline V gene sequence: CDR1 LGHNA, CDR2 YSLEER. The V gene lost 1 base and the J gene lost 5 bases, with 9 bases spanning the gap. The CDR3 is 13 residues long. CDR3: CASSQVSGDEQYF. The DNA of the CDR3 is TGCGCCAGCAGCCAAGTGTCAGGGGACGAGCAGTACTTC.

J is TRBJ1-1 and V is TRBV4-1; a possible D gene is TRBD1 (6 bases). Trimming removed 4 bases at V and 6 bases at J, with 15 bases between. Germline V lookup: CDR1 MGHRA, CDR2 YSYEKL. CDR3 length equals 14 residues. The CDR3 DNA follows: TGCGCCAGCAGCCTCGGGACATCTGCGGCTGAAGCTTTCTTT. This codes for CASSLGTSAAEAFF.

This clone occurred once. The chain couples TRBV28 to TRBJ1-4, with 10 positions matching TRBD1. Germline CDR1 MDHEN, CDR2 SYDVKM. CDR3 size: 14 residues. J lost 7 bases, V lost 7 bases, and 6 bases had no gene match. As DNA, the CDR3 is TGTGCCAGCATTCGACAGGGGGCTTCTGAAAAACTGTTTTTT. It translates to CASIRQGASEKLFF.

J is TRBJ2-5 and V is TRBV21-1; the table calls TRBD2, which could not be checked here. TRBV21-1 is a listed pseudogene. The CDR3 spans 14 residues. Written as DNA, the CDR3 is TGTGCCAGCCGACCGGGACTAACGAGAAAGACCCAGTACTTC. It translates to CASRPGLTRKTQYF.

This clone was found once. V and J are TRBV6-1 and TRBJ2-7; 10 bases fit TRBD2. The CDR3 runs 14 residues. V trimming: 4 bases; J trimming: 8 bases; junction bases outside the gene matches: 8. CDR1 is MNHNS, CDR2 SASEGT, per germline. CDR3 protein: CASSVQREGRKQYF. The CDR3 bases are TGTGCCAGCAGTGTGCAGCGGGAGGGCCGGAAGCAGTACTTC.

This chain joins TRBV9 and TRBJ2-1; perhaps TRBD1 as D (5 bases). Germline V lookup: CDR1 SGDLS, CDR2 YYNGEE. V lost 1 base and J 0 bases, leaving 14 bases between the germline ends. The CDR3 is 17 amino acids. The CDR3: CASSVFAQGSSYNEQFF. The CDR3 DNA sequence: TGTGCCAGCAGCGTATTTGCCCAGGGAAGCTCCTACAATGAGCAGTTCTTC.

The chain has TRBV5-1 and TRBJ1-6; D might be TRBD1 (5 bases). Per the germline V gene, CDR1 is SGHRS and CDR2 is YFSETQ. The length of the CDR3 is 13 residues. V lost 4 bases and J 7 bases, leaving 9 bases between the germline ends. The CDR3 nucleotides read TGCGCCAGCAGCCCTGGACACAATTCACCCCTCCACTTT. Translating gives CASSPGHNSPLHF.

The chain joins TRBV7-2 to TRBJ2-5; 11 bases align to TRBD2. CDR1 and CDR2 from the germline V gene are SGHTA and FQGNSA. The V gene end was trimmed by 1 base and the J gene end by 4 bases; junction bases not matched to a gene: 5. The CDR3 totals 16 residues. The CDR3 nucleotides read TGTGCCAGCAGCTTAGGTCGACTAGCGGGGAGAGAGACCCAGTACTTC. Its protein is CASSLGRLAGRETQYF. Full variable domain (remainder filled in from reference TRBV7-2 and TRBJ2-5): GAGVSQSPSNKVTEKGKDVELRCDPISGHTALYWYRQSLGQGLEFLIYFQGNSAPDKSGLPSDRFSAERTGGSVSTLTIQRTQQEDSAVYLCASSLGRLAGRETQYFGPGTRLLVL.